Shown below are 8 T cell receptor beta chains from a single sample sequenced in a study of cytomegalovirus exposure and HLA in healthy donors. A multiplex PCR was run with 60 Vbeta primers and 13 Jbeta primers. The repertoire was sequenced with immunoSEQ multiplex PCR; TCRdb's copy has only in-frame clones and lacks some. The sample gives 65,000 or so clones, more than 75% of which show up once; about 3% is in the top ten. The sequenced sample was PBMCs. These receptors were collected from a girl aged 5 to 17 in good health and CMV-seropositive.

The CDR3, as DNA: TGTGCCAGCGCCGCCCAGGGGGCGACTGTGCAGTACTTC. Translation: CASAAQGATVQYF. The chain employs TRBV5-6 and TRBJ2-7, with 8 bases fitting TRBD1. The V and J ends lost 7 bases and 9 bases, in that order; junction bases with no gene match: 12. Germline values: CDR1 SGHDT, CDR2 YYEEEE. The CDR3 loop spans 13 amino acids.

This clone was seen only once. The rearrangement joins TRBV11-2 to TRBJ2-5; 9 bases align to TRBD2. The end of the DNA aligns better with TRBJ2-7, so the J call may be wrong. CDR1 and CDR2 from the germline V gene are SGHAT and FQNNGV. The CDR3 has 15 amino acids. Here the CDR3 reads CASSLGRGGGYEQYF. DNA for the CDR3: TGTGCCAGCAGCTTAGGGCGGGGGGGCGGTTACGAGCAGTACTTC.

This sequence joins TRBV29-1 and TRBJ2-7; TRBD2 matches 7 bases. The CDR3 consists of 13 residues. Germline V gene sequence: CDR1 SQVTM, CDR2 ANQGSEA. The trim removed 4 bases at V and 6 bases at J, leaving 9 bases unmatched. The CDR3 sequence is CSVARKGEGEQYF. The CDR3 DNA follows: TGCAGCGTTGCAAGAAAAGGGGAGGGCGAGCAGTACTTC.

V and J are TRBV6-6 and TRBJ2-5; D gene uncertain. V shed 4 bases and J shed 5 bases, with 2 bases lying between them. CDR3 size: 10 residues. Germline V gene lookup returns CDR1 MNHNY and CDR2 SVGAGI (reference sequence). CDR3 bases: TGTGCCAGCAGTTCGGAGACCCAGTACTTC. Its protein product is CASSSETQYF.

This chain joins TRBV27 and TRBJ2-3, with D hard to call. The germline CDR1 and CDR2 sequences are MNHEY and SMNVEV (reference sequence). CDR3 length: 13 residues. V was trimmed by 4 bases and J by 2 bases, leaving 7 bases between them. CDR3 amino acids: CASSSLPTDTQYF. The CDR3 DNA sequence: TGTGCCAGCAGTTCGCTACCCACAGATACGCAGTATTTT.

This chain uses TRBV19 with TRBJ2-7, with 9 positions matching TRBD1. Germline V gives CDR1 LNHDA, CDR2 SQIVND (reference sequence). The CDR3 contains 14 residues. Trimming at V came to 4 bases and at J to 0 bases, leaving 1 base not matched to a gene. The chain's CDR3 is CASSTTGGSYEQYF. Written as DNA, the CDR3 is TGTGCCAGTAGTACGACAGGGGGCTCCTACGAGCAGTACTTC.

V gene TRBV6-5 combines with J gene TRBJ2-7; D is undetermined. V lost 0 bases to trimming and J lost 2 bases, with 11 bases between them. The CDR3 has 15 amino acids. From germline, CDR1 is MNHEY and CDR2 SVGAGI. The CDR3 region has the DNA TGTGCCAGCAGTTACTCGCCCCTATCGACCTACGAGCAGTACTTC. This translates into CASSYSPLSTYEQYF.

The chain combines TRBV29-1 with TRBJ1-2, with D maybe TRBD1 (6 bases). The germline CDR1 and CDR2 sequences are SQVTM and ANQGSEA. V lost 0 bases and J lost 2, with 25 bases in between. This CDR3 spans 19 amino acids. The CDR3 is CSVEDDGWRGLSPNYGYTF. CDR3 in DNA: TGCAGCGTTGAAGATGATGGCTGGCGGGGGCTCTCCCCGAACTATGGCTACACCTTC.